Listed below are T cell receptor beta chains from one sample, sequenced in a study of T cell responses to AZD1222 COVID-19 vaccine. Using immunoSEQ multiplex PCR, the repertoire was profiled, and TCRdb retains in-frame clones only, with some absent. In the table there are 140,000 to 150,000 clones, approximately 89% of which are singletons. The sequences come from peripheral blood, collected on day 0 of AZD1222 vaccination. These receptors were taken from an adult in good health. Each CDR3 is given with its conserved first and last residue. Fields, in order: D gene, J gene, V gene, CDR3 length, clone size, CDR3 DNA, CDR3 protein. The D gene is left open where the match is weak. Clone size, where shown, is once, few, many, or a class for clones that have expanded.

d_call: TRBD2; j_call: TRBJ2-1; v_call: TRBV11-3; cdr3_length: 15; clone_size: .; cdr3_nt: TGTGCCAGCAGCTTAGAGCGGGAGGGCCACAATGAGCAGTTCTTC; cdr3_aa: CASSLEREGHNEQFF
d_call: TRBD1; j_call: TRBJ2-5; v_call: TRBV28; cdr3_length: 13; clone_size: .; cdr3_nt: TGTGCCACCTCGGGACAGGGAAGAGAGACCCAGTACTTC; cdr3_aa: CATSGQGRETQYF
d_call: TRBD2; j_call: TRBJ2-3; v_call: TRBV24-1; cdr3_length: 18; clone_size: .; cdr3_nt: TGTGCCACCAGTGATTTCGGACTAGCGGGAGGGCCTGGGGATACGCAGTATTTT; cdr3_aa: CATSDFGLAGGPGDTQYF
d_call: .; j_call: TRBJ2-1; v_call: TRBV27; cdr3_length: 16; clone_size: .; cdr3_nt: TGTGCCAGCAGTTCCCCCCTGGGAAGCTCCTACAATGAGCAGTTCTTC; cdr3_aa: CASSSPLGSSYNEQFF
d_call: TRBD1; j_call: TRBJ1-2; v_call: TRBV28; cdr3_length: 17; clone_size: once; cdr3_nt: TGTGCCAGCAGTTTACAGTTTGGGGGACAGGGCCACTATGGCTACACCTTC; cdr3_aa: CASSLQFGGQGHYGYTF
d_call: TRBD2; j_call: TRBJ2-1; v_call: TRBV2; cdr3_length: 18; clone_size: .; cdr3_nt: TGTGCCAGCAGTGGGCTCGAAGGGTGGCTAGCGGGAGAGGTTGAGCAGTTCTTC; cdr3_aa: CASSGLEGWLAGEVEQFF
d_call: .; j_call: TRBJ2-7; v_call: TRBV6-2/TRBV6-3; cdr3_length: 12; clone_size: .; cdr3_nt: TGTGCCAGCAGTTTGGGGATTCCCGAGCAGTACTTC; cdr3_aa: CASSLGIPEQYF
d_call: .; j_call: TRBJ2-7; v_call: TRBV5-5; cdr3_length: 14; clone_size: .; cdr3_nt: TGTGCCAGCAGCTTGGTCCCAGGGGGGTACGAGCAGTACTTC; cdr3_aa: CASSLVPGGYEQYF
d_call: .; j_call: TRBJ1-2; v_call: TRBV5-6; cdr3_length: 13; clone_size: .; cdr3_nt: TGTGCCAGCAGCTTGGCCAATCGGAGGGGCTACACCTTC; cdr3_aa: CASSLANRRGYTF
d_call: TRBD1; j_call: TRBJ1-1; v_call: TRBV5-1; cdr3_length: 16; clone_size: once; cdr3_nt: TGCGCCAGCAGCTTGTGGGGACAGGCCTTGAACACTGAAGCTTTCTTT; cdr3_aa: CASSLWGQALNTEAFF
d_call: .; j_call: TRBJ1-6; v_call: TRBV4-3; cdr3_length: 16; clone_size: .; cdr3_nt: TGCGCCAGCAGCCTGAGGCCCCCAGGGTTATATTCACCCCTCCACTTT; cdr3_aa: CASSLRPPGLYSPLHF
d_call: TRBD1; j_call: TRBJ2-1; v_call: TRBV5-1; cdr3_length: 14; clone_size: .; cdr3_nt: TGCGCCAGCAGCTTAGGACAGGGGGACGATGAGCAGTTCTTC; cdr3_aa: CASSLGQGDDEQFF